This T cell receptor beta chain emerged from a study of T cells after yellow fever vaccination. Across the whole study: Fractions containing few cells were prepared with SMART-Seq v4 Ultra Low Input. Study-level findings and limits: Reappearing after the booster were most of the clones from primary vaccination (about 95% CD4, approximately 88% CD8). The study found a weaker secondary response that peaked faster, day 5 versus 15.

V lost 3 bases and J lost 2, with 6 bases in between. Germline lookup yields CDR1 KGHSH and CDR2 LQKENI. The CDR3 totals 13 residues. Researchers made TCR cDNA using 5'RACE template switching, and this step added a universal primer site and UMIs. TCRdb re-derived calls from the 5' RACE reads in MiXCR, one entry per CDR3 protein. In the table there are about 50,000 distinct CDR3 sequences, 7% to 8.5% of which are singletons. Regarding this clonotype: Its antigen remains unidentified.

The V and J genes are TRBV18 and TRBJ2-3, with D uncertain. The sample in question was CD8+ T cells sorted from PBMCs, obtained roughly 15 days after the first yellow fever vaccination. This TCR came from a man aged 18 to 35 who received the YFV17D yellow fever vaccine. The CDR3 here is CASSPGHTDTQYF. DNA of the CDR3: TGTGCCAGCTCACCGGGCCACACAGATACGCAGTATTTT.